These 8 T cell receptor beta chains came from one sample sequenced in a study of OX40 agonist ivuxolimab in advanced cancers. The assay was immunoSEQ multiplex PCR, and TCRdb's table has in-frame clones only and misses some. The table includes under 150,000 clones, approximately 92% detected once. The sample was CD4+ or CD8+ T cells sorted from blood, taken in a trial of the OX40 agonist ivuxolimab. Receptors were obtained from an adult with an advanced solid tumor such as melanoma, head and neck, liver or kidney cancer.

The gene calls are TRBV10-2 and TRBJ2-1, with 9 bases aligning to TRBD2. CDR3 length: 15 amino acids. Germline loops: CDR1 WSHSY, CDR2 SAAADI. V shed 5 bases, J shed 5 bases, and the junction held 7 bases outside the gene matches. Here the CDR3 reads CASSPLAGIDNEQFF. The CDR3 bases are TGCGCCAGCAGTCCTCTAGCGGGGATCGACAATGAGCAGTTCTTC.

CDR3 DNA: TGTGCCAGCAGCTTGACAGAAGCAGGTCAGCCCCAGCATTTT. As protein: CASSLTEAGQPQHF. The chain uses TRBV11-2 and TRBJ1-5; D perhaps matches TRBD1 (5 bases). V was clipped by 3 bases and J by 6 bases, with 12 bases between them. CDR1 and CDR2 (germline): SGHAT, FQNNGV. The length of the CDR3 is 14 residues. The complete variable domain, with remaining parts taken from reference TRBV11-2 and TRBJ1-5, reads EAGVAQSPRYKIIEKRQSVAFWCNPISGHATLYWYQQILGQGPKLLIQFQNNGVVDDSQLPKDRFSAERLKGVDSTLKIQPAKLEDSAVYLCASSLTEAGQPQHFGDGTRLSIL.

This chain links TRBV6-5 with TRBJ1-6; D remains unclear. The CDR3 length is 13 residues. Germline CDR1 reads MNHEY; CDR2 reads SVGAGI. V lost 7 bases and J 5 bases, leaving 9 bases between the germline ends. For the CDR3, the DNA is TGTGCCAGCACGCCGGGCGATAATTCACCCCTCCACTTT. Its translation: CASTPGDNSPLHF.

The V call is TRBV19, the J call TRBJ1-2; the match to TRBD1 covers 8 bases. CDR3 size: 15 residues. CDR1 is LNHDA and CDR2 is SQIVND in the germline V gene (reference sequence). V shed 3 bases, J shed 4 bases, and the junction held 7 bases outside the gene matches. The CDR3 protein is CASSMGTGETYGYTF. The CDR3 region has the DNA TGTGCCAGTAGTATGGGGACAGGCGAAACCTATGGCTACACCTTC.

This chain joins TRBV7-9 and TRBJ2-2; 7 bases match TRBD1. With V trimmed by 10 bases and J by 2 bases, 7 bases remained unmatched. The CDR3 extends over 14 amino acids. Per the germline V gene, CDR1 is SEHNR and CDR2 is FQNEAQ (reference sequence). The CDR3 is CATPRDRNTGELFF. The CDR3 nucleotides are TGTGCCACCCCCCGGGACAGAAACACCGGGGAGCTGTTTTTT.

The chain links TRBV7-2 to TRBJ2-3; the match to TRBD1 covers 9 bases. J lost 8 bases, V lost 2 bases, and 8 bases had no gene match. This CDR3 spans 15 amino acids. The germline gives CDR1 SGHTA, CDR2 FQGNSA. For the CDR3, the DNA is TGTGCCAGCAGCTTATTACAGGGGGCAAGTACTACGCAGTATTTT. Residues: CASSLLQGASTTQYF.

J is TRBJ2-6 and V is TRBV28; D is perhaps TRBD1 (6 bases). Trimming pared 7 bases from V and 0 bases from J, leaving 16 bases between. The CDR3 length is 17 residues. Germline CDR1 and CDR2: MDHEN and SYDVKM. The CDR3 loop is CASNPGGHPSGANVLTF. The CDR3 bases are TGTGCCAGCAACCCTGGGGGACACCCCTCTGGGGCCAACGTCCTGACTTTC.

The rearrangement joins TRBV7-2 to TRBJ2-2; maybe TRBD2 (6 bases). This CDR3 spans 15 amino acids. Trimming stripped 6 bases from V and 3 bases from J, with 14 bases between. Germline V lookup: CDR1 SGHTA, CDR2 FQGNSA. The CDR3 loop is CASRSQSGDTGELFF. The DNA of the CDR3 is TGTGCCAGCAGAAGTCAGTCGGGAGACACCGGGGAGCTGTTTTTT.